A selection of T cell receptor beta chains follows, all from one sample in a study of PD-L1 blockade in urothelial cancer. Data came from immunoSEQ multiplex PCR; TCRdb stores just in-frame clones and leaves some out. The repertoire has 30,000 to 45,000 clones, about 86% of them found once; the top ten carry roughly a sixth. The input for sequencing was PBMCs, taken around atezolizumab (anti-PD-L1) treatment. These receptors originate from a man aged 55 to 70 with urothelial cancer. The CDR3 runs from the conserved cysteine through the conserved F or W. The D gene is left open where the match is weak. The size field is filled for only some rows; it gives once, few, many or a size class.

V gene	clone size	D gene	J gene	CDR3 DNA	CDR3 protein
TRBV7-2	few	-	TRBJ1-3	TGTGCCAGCAGCTTAGTTTCGGGAAACACCATATATTTT	CASSLVSGNTIYF
TRBV6-1	-	-	TRBJ2-3	TGTGCCAGCAGTGAAAGAGTGGGGGGAGATACGCAGTATTTT	CASSERVGGDTQYF
TRBV28	few	TRBD1	TRBJ2-7	TGTGCCAGCAGCCGGACAGGGGGTAGGTACGAGCAGTACTTC	CASSRTGGRYEQYF
TRBV28	-	-	TRBJ1-5	TGTGCCAGCAGTTCCACGGATCAGCCCCAGCATTTT	CASSSTDQPQHF
TRBV5-6	-	-	TRBJ1-5	TGTGCCAGCAGCTTGCGAACAGGGCCCCAGGGGCAGCCCCAGCATTTT	CASSLRTGPQGQPQHF
TRBV7-9	-	TRBD2	TRBJ2-1	TGTGCCAGCAGGGGGGGTAGCGGGGGTAATGAGCAGTTCTTC	CASRGGSGGNEQFF
TRBV30	-	TRBD2	TRBJ2-2	TGTGCCTGGAGTGTACTAGCGGGAGCAAACGGGGAGCTGTTTTTT	CAWSVLAGANGELFF
TRBV2	-	TRBD1	TRBJ1-4	TGTGCCAGCGGAACAGGGGAGTCAACTAATGAAAAACTGTTTTTT	CASGTGESTNEKLFF
TRBV28	-	-	TRBJ1-1	TGTGCCAGCAGACCAGGGGTGGGGACTGAAGCTTTCTTT	CASRPGVGTEAFF
TRBV28	-	TRBD2	TRBJ2-1	TGTGCCAGCAATACCCGACTAGCGGGAGGGTATGAGCAGTTCTTC	CASNTRLAGGYEQFF
TRBV7-2	-	-	TRBJ1-1	TGTGCCAGCAACAGGCTTTCAGACACTGAAGCTTTCTTT	CASNRLSDTEAFF
TRBV28	few	-	TRBJ2-3	TGTGCCAGCAGTTTCTTGGCGGGAACAGATACGCAGTATTTT	CASSFLAGTDTQYF
TRBV19	-	TRBD1	TRBJ1-1	TGTGCCAGTGGGGGACAGGGCACTTGGAACACTGAAGCTTTCTTT	CASGGQGTWNTEAFF
TRBV7-9	-	-	TRBJ2-7	TGTGCCAGCAGCGTGCTGACGGGACTCCTGCACGAGCAGTACTTC	CASSVLTGLLHEQYF
TRBV7-9	few	-	TRBJ1-2	TGTGCCAGCAGCTTTAGAGCCTATGGCTACACCTTC	CASSFRAYGYTF
TRBV6-5	-	TRBD1	TRBJ1-2	TGTGCCAGCAGTTACTCGGGGACAGGTTGGGGCTACACCTTC	CASSYSGTGWGYTF
TRBV11-2	-	TRBD1	TRBJ2-7	TGTGCCAGCAGCCCCCGACAGGGGCCCTACGAGCAGTACTTC	CASSPRQGPYEQYF
TRBV4-1	-	TRBD1	TRBJ1-4	TGCGCCAGCAGCCAAGGAGAGGGGGCCCTTAATGAAAAACTGTTTTTT	CASSQGEGALNEKLFF
TRBV5-1	-	-	TRBJ1-3	TGCGCCAGCAGCTTGATCGGGGAGGACACCATATATTTT	CASSLIGEDTIYF
TRBV19	-	-	TRBJ1-4	TGTGCCAGTAGTAGGGACATTCCAACTAATGAAAAACTGTTTTTT	CASSRDIPTNEKLFF
TRBV7-6	-	-	TRBJ2-5	TGTGCCAGCAGCACCTCGACAGGCCGAGGGCAAGAGACCCAGTACTTC	CASSTSTGRGQETQYF
TRBV30	-	TRBD1	TRBJ1-2	TGTGCCTGGAGTCCATCCGGCAGGGGGATTAGGGGCTACACCTTC	CAWSPSGRGIRGYTF
TRBV7-2	few	TRBD2	TRBJ2-3	TGTGCCAGCCGCAATAGCGGGGGGGCAAATACGCAGTATTTT	CASRNSGGANTQYF
TRBV6-1	-	TRBD1	TRBJ1-1	TGTGCCAGCAGTGCTAGACAGGGGACGGGGAACACTGAAGCTTTCTTT	CASSARQGTGNTEAFF
TRBV18	-	TRBD1	TRBJ2-7	TGTGCCAGCTCACTTACACAGGGGTACGAGCAGTACTTC	CASSLTQGYEQYF
TRBV7-8	-	-	TRBJ2-7	TGTGCCAGCAGCTTAGAAGCAAGATTCTCCTACGAGCAGTACTTC	CASSLEARFSYEQYF
TRBV2	-	TRBD2	TRBJ2-5	TGTGCCAGCACCGCGGGTAGCGGGAGAGAAGAGACCCAGTACTTC	CASTAGSGREETQYF
TRBV4-1	-	TRBD2	TRBJ2-1	TGCGCCAGCAGCCAAACCCCGACGACTAGCGGGGGGGCAAATGAGCAGTTCTTC	CASSQTPTTSGGANEQFF
TRBV4-3	-	TRBD2	TRBJ2-1	TGCGCCAGCAGCGGAAGTATGCTAGCGGGAGGAGGGCAGTTCTTC	CASSGSMLAGGGQFF